These 16 T cell receptor beta chains were all obtained from the same sample, sequenced in a study of blood T cell repertoires in COVID-19 (dated by TCRdb to the early 2020s). Libraries were built with the immunoSEQ multiplex PCR assay. Entries here come from immuneACCESS through TCRdb and include only in-frame sequences with V and J called. Some clones fail to appear in such tables; in the studies checked, an unresolved V gene covers under half of the shortfall, and the cause of the remainder is unknown. For this sample the table gives over 300,000 clones, of which over 75% were detected only once. 9.5% of the sample rests with the top ten. Sequenced material: PBMCs or T cells enriched from blood (not recorded which). The source is a woman between 40 and 55 years old who had recovered from COVID-19.

Only a few counts were recorded for this clone. J is TRBJ1-3 and V is TRBV4-1, with D possibly being TRBD1 (6 bases). The germline V and J ends were trimmed by 4 bases and 0 bases, with 13 bases remaining between them. This CDR3 spans 16 amino acids. The V gene's germline CDR1 is MGHRA and CDR2 YSYEKL. The CDR3, as DNA: TGCGCCAGCAGCCCGTGGACAGTCTACTCTGGAAACACCATATATTTT. This encodes CASSPWTVYSGNTIYF.

This chain uses TRBV6-5 with TRBJ1-1, with 9 bases lining up with TRBD1. V dropped 6 bases and J dropped 4; count of bases not matched to a gene: 0. This CDR3 is 12 amino acids long. The germline V gene has CDR1 MNHEY and CDR2 SVGAGI. CDR3 nucleotide sequence: TGTGCCAGCAGGACAGGGGGCACTGAAGCTTTCTTT. It encodes CASRTGGTEAFF.

The CDR3 loop is CAISESELQPQHF. The DNA for the CDR3 is TGTGCCATCAGTGAGTCTGAACTTCAGCCCCAGCATTTT. The chain carries TRBV10-3 and TRBJ1-5, with D hard to call. V was trimmed by 0 bases and J by 6 bases, leaving 6 bases between them. This CDR3 is 13 amino acids long. CDR1 is ENHRY and CDR2 is SYGVKD in the germline V gene.

This clone turned up a few times. DNA for the CDR3: TGCAGCGTTGAAGCCACCTCGGTCGAGAATGAGCAGTTCTTC. This translates into CSVEATSVENEQFF. The V gene is TRBV29-1, the J gene TRBJ2-1; D is uncertain. V was pared by 1 base and J by 7 bases, with 14 bases between. This CDR3 is 14 amino acids long. From germline, CDR1 is SQVTM and CDR2 ANQGSEA.

This chain links TRBV29-1 with TRBJ2-1; 8 bases fit TRBD2. Trimming at V came to 3 bases and at J to 4 bases, leaving 5 bases not matched to a gene. Germline CDR1 SQVTM, CDR2 ANQGSEA. The CDR3 runs 14 residues. CDR3 nucleotides: TGCAGCGTTGACGTTAGCGGGGTTTACAATGAGCAGTTCTTC. Its translation: CSVDVSGVYNEQFF.

This clone was found once. CDR3: CASSSHPSGGDTQYF. The CDR3 DNA is TGTGCCAGCAGCTCCCACCCCAGCGGGGGGGATACGCAGTATTTT. The rearrangement links TRBV3-1 (or the pseudogene TRBV3-2) to TRBJ2-3; 9 bases agree with TRBD2. This CDR3 is 15 amino acids long. V shed 5 bases and J 6 bases; nucleotides not matched to a gene: 9. The germline V gene encodes CDR1 LGHDT and CDR2 YNNKEL (reference sequence).

V gene TRBV29-1 combines with J gene TRBJ1-1; no reliable D call. This CDR3 comprises 11 residues. The V gene's germline CDR1 is SQVTM and CDR2 ANQGSEA. The ends were cut back, 7 bases at V and 4 bases at J, with 10 bases in the middle. The CDR3 DNA sequence: TGCAGCGCCATGGCTGGCACTGAAGCTTTCTTT. As protein: CSAMAGTEAFF. Combining the CDR3 with reference TRBV29-1 and TRBJ1-1 gives the whole variable domain SAVISQKPSRDICQRGTSLTIQCQVDSQVTMMFWYRQQPGQSLTLIATANQGSEATYESGFVIDKFPISRPNLTFSTLTVSNMSPEDSSIYLCSAMAGTEAFFGQGTRLTVV.

The chain carries TRBV3-1 (or the pseudogene TRBV3-2) and TRBJ2-7, with TRBD1 matching 9 bases. The CDR3 contains 15 residues. J was trimmed by 6 bases and V by 5 bases; bases with no gene match: 11. Looked up from germline, CDR1 is LGHDT and CDR2 is YNNKEL (reference sequence). CDR3 protein: CASSVWTGAEFEQYF. CDR3 nucleotide sequence: TGTGCCAGCAGCGTCTGGACAGGGGCAGAATTCGAGCAGTACTTC.

The chain employs TRBV24-1 and TRBJ2-5; tentatively, D is TRBD1 (6 bases). There are 15 residues in the CDR3. The germline V gene encodes CDR1 KGHDR and CDR2 SFDVKD. Between the trimmed V and J ends, which lost 5 bases and 5 bases, there was a span of 17 bases. CDR3 loop: CATSGGIQGRETQYF. DNA of the CDR3: TGTGCCACCAGTGGGGGGATACAGGGAAGGGAGACCCAGTACTTC.

The CDR3 DNA follows: TGTGCCAGCTCACCCTCGACAGGGGGCGGCACAGATACGCAGTATTTT. Protein: CASSPSTGGGTDTQYF. This chain links TRBV18 with TRBJ2-3; 10 bases fit TRBD1. This CDR3 comprises 16 residues. The V and J ends lost 3 bases and 1 base, in that order; junction bases with no gene match: 4. Germline V lookup: CDR1 KGHSH, CDR2 LQKENI.

Only one count was recorded for this clone. The rearrangement links TRBV7-9 to TRBJ1-1; a possible D gene is TRBD1 (5 bases). The V gene lost 3 bases and the J gene lost 12 bases, with 20 bases spanning the gap. Germline CDR1 and CDR2: SEHNR and FQNEAQ (reference sequence). The CDR3 has 14 amino acids. CDR3 loop: CASSFQGVQIVTFF. DNA of the CDR3: TGTGCCAGCAGCTTCCAAGGGGTGCAGATTGTGACTTTCTTT.

Only a few counts were recorded for this clone. This chain uses TRBV6-4 with TRBJ2-3; 8 bases align to TRBD1. CDR3 length: 15 amino acids. Losses at the gene ends were 4 bases for V and 2 bases for J; bases not matched to a gene: 5. The germline gives CDR1 MRHNA, CDR2 SNTAGT. Written as DNA, the CDR3 is TGTGCCAGCAGTGCCCGGACAGGGTTCACAGATACGCAGTATTTT. Its translation: CASSARTGFTDTQYF.

The V and J genes are TRBV5-1 and TRBJ1-6, with D unresolved. Per germline, CDR1 SGHRS and CDR2 YFSETQ. The germline V and J ends were trimmed by 4 bases and 8 bases, with 7 bases remaining between them. The CDR3 is made up of 12 amino acids. The CDR3 region has the DNA TGCGCCAGCAGCCTCGGGGATTCACCCCTCCACTTT. Its protein is CASSLGDSPLHF.

The chain couples TRBV5-1 to TRBJ2-1; 8 bases are shared with TRBD2. With 4 bases clipped from V and 1 base from J, the junction kept 7 bases outside the gene matches. The germline gives CDR1 SGHRS, CDR2 YFSETQ. CDR3 size: 16 residues. In DNA, the CDR3 is TGCGCCAGCAGCAGGAGCGGGGGCCATTCCTACAATGAGCAGTTCTTC. Its translation: CASSRSGGHSYNEQFF.

This sequence joins TRBV10-2 and TRBJ2-1; TRBD2 matches 8 bases. CDR1 is WSHSY, CDR2 SAAADI, per germline. The CDR3 runs to 15 residues. V gave up 0 bases and J gave up 2 bases; unmatched junction bases: 0. CDR3 region: CASSESGLAYNEQFF. CDR3 coding DNA: TGCGCCAGCAGTGAGTCGGGACTAGCCTACAATGAGCAGTTCTTC.

V gene TRBV5-6 combines with J gene TRBJ1-2, with 11 bases matching TRBD1. Germline CDR1 reads SGHDT; CDR2 reads YYEEEE. Trimming at V came to 0 bases and at J to 2 bases, leaving 0 bases not matched to a gene. The CDR3 contains 15 residues. CDR3 sequence reads: CASSLGDRGNYGYTF. CDR3 DNA sequence: TGTGCCAGCAGCTTGGGGGACAGGGGGAACTATGGCTACACCTTC.